This passage covers 9 T cell receptor beta chains from one sample sequenced in a study of cytomegalovirus exposure and HLA in healthy donors. The PCR used 60 Vbeta and 13 Jbeta primers. The data were produced by immunoSEQ multiplex PCR, yet TCRdb's version contains in-frame clones alone and is incomplete. The repertoire holds some 120,000 clones, with around three quarters as singletons. Sample: PBMCs. The receptors stem from a man in his thirties or forties in good health and CMV-seronegative.

Only one count was recorded for this clone. V is TRBV7-8 and J is TRBJ1-2; a possible D gene is TRBD1 (5 bases). CDR1 is SGHVS and CDR2 is FQNEAQ in the germline V gene. The CDR3 extends over 17 amino acids. Trimming removed 5 bases at V and 8 bases at J, with 27 bases between. In DNA, the CDR3 is TGTGCCAGCAGCCCTTACCCTGGGCAGGGTGGTACGTACGGCTACACCTTC. Translated, it gives CASSPYPGQGGTYGYTF.

For this clone: One junction end disagrees with the germline gene, perhaps due to a read error. This chain joins TRBV7-9 and TRBJ2-3; maybe TRBD2 (5 bases). Germline values: CDR1 SEHNR, CDR2 FQNEAQ (reference sequence). The CDR3 has 18 amino acids. CDR3 sequence reads: CSSSLQFGEMPAADTQYF. In nucleotides, the CDR3 is TGTTCCAGCAGCTTACAATTTGGGGAGATGCCAGCCGCAGATACGCAGTATTTT. The full variable domain, with the rest looked up from reference TRBV7-9 and TRBJ2-3, is DTGVSQNPRHKITKRGQNVTFRCDPISEHNRLYWYRQTLGQGPEFLTYFQNEAQLEKSRLLSDRFSAERPKGSFSTLEIQRTEQGDSAMYLCSSSLQFGEMPAADTQYFGPGTRLTVL.

The chain is built from TRBV16 and TRBJ1-5, with 8 positions matching TRBD1. CDR1 and CDR2 (germline): KGHSY, FQNENV. Germline trimming cut 2 bases from V and 6 bases from J; bases unmatched to any gene: 6. This CDR3 contains 15 residues. Here the CDR3 reads CASSQGTGGGQPQHF. In DNA, the CDR3 is TGTGCCAGCAGCCAAGGAACAGGGGGAGGTCAGCCCCAGCATTTT.

This clone was seen a single time. This chain joins TRBV14 and TRBJ2-3; 8 bases match TRBD2. V lost 0 bases, J lost 4 bases, and 6 bases stayed unmatched. Germline values: CDR1 SGHDN, CDR2 FVKESK. The length of the CDR3 is 16 residues. Written as DNA, the CDR3 is TGTGCCAGCAGCCAAGATCCGGGGCGGGAGGCAGATACGCAGTATTTT. It encodes CASSQDPGREADTQYF.

A few counts support this clone. The chain links TRBV6-5 to TRBJ1-5; TRBD1 is a possible D gene (5 bases). Germline V gene sequence: CDR1 MNHEY, CDR2 SVGAGI. The CDR3 covers 14 residues. V was trimmed by 6 bases and J by 0 bases, leaving 9 bases between them. The CDR3 DNA follows: TGTGCCAGCAGAGACAGAAATAGCAATCAGCCCCAGCATTTT. Translating it yields CASRDRNSNQPQHF.

This clone has just a few counts. The gene calls are TRBV19 and TRBJ2-1; no firm D call. Looked up from germline, CDR1 is LNHDA and CDR2 is SQIVND (reference sequence). The germline V and J ends were trimmed by 1 base and 8 bases, with 9 bases remaining between them. This CDR3 has 13 residues. In DNA, the CDR3 is TGTGCCAGTAGTATAGTCTCTTTTCATGAGCAGTTCTTC. Its protein product is CASSIVSFHEQFF.

The genes are TRBV6-5 and TRBJ1-2; D remains unclear. The CDR3 runs to 14 residues. Per germline, CDR1 MNHEY and CDR2 SVGAGI. With 6 bases removed from V and 6 bases from J, the gap between germline ends came to 17 bases. The CDR3 DNA sequence: TGTGCCAGCAGGGAAAGAGGGTTCGGTAATGGCTACACCTTC. This codes for CASRERGFGNGYTF.

The sample holds a few counts of this clone. The CDR3 region has the DNA TGTGCCAGCCCTCCGCCAGGGGTAAGCTCCTACGAGCAGTACTTC. Its translation: CASPPPGVSSYEQYF. The chain joins TRBV7-9 to TRBJ2-7, with a tentative D call TRBD1 (6 bases). CDR1 is SEHNR and CDR2 is FQNEAQ in the germline V gene (reference sequence). The CDR3 sequence is 15 residues long. V lost 8 bases, J lost 0 bases, and 17 bases lay in between.

This chain links TRBV11-2 with TRBJ2-3; D may be TRBD1 (8 bases). CDR3 length: 17 residues. Per germline, CDR1 SGHAT and CDR2 FQNNGV. The germline V and J ends were trimmed by 4 bases and 0 bases, with 17 bases remaining between them. DNA for the CDR3: TGTGCCAGCAGCTACAGGGGGGGGCTTCTTAGCACAGATACGCAGTATTTT. Its protein is CASSYRGGLLSTDTQYF.